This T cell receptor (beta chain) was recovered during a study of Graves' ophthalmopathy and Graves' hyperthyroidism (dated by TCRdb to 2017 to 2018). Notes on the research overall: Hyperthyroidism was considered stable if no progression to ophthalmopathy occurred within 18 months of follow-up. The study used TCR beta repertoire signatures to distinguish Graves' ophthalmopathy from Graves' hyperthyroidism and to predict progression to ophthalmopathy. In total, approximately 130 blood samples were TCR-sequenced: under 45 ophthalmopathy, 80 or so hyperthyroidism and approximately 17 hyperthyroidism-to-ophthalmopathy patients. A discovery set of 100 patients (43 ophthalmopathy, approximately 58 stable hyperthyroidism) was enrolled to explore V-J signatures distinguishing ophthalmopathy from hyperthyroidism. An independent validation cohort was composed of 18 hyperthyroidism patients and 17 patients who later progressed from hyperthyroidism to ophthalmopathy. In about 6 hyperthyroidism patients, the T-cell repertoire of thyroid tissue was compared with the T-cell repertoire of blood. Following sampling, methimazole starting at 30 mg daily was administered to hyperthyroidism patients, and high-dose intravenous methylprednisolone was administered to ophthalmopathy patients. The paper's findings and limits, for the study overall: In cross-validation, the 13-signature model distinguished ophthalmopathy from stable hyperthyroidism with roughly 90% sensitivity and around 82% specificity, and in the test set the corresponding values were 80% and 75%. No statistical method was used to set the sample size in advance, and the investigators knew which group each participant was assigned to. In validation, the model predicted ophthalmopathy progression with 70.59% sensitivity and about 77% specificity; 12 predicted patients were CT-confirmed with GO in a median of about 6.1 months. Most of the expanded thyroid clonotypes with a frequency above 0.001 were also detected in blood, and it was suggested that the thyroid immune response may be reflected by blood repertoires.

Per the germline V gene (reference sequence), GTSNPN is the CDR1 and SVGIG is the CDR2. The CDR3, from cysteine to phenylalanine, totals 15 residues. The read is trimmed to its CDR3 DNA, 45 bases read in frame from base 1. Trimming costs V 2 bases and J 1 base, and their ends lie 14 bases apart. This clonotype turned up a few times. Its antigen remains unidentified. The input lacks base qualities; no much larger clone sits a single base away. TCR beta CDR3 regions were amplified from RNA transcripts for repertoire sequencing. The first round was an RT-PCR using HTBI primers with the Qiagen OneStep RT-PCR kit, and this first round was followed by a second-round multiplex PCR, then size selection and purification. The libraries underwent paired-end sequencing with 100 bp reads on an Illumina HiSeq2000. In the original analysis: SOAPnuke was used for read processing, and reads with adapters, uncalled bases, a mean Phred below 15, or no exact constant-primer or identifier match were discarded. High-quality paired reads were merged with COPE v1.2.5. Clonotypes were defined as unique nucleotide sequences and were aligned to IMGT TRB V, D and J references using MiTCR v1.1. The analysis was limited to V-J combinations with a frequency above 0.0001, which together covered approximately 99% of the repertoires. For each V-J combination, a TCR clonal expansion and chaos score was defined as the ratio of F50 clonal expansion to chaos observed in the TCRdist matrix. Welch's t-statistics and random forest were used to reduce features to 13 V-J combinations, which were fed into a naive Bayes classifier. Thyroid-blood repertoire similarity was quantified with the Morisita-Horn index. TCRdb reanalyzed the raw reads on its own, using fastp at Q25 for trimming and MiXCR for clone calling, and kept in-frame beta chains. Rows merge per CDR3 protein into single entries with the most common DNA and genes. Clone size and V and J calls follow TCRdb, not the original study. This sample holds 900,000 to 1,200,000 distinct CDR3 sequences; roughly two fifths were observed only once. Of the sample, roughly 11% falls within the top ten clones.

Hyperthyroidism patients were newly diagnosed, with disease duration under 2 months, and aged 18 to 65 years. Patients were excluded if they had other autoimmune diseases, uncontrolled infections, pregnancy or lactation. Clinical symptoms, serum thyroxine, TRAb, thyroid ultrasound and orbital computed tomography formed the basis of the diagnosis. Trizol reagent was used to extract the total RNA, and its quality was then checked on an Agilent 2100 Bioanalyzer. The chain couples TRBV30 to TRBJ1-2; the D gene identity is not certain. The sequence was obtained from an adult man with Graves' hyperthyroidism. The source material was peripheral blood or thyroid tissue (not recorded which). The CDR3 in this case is CAWSSPRRRNYGYTF. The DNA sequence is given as TGTGCCTGGAGTTCCCCCCGGCGCCGTAACTATGGCTACACCTTC. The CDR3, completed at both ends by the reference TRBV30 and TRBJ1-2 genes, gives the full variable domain SQTIHQWPATLVQPVGSPLSLECTVEGTSNPNLYWYRQAAGRGLQLLFYSVGIGQISSEVPQNLSASRPQDRQFILSSKKLLLSDSGFYLCAWSSPRRRNYGYTFGSGTRLTVV.